The sample holds many counts of the clone carrying this TCR beta chain. What it binds is not known. The germline CDR1 and CDR2 sequences are SGHVS and FQNEAQ. The V end lost 5 bases, the J end lost 3 bases, and 13 bases lay between the germline ends. The CDR3 spans 14 residues. TCRdb used MiXCR to reprocess the PCR reads, holding one entry per CDR3 protein. The sample carries around 70,000 distinct CDR3 sequences, about a fifth recorded once. The sample originates from a study of molecular identifiers for immune sequencing clone quantification. Points from the study as a whole: Underestimation of highly expanded clone sizes could arise where identical TCR molecules share a barcode. Clonotypes surpassing 20 RNA copies contained over 98% of effector molecules, versus under 1% in naive cells.

The receptor was isolated from a human donor in good health. Some libraries in this study had Jurkat cell RNA spiked in. The source material was naive CD8+ T cells from blood, with Jurkat cell RNA spiked in. Indicated subset: FACS-sorted CD8+CD4-CCR7+CD45RA+ naive T cells. The genes are TRBV7-8 and TRBJ1-1; D possibly corresponds to TRBD1 (5 bases). In nucleotides, the CDR3 is TGTGCCAGCAGCCCGGTGTGGGGGGACACTGAAGCTTTCTTT. It encodes CASSPVWGDTEAFF.